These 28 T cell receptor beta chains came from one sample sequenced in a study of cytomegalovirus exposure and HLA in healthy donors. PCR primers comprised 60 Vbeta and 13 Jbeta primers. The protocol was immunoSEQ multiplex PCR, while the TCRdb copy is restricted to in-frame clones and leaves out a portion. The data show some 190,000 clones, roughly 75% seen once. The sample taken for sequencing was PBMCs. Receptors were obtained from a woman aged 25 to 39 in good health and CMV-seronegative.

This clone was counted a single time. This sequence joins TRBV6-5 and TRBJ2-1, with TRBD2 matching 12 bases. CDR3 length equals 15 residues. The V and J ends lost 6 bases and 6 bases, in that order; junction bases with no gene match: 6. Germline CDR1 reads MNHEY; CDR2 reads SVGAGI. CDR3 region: CASRHLAGGRNEQFF. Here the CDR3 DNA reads TGTGCCAGCAGACATCTAGCGGGGGGGCGCAATGAGCAGTTCTTC.

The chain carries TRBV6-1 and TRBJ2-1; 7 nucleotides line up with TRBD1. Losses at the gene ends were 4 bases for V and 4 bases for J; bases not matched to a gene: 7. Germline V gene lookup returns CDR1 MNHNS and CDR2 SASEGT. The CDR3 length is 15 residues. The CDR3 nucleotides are TGTGCCAGCAGTGCCATGACAGGGAGTTACAATGAGCAGTTCTTC. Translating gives CASSAMTGSYNEQFF.

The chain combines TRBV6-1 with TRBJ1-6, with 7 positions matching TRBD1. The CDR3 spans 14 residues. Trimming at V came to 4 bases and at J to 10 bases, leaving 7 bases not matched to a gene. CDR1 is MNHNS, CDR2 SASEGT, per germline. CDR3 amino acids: CASSARTGSSPLHF. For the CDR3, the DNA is TGTGCCAGCAGTGCAAGGACAGGAAGCTCACCCCTCCACTTT.

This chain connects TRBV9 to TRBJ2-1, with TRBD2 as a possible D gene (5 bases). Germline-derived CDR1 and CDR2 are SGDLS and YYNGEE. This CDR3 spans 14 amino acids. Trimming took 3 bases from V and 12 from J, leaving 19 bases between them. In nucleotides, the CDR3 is TGTGCCAGCAGCGCGCTACCCCGGACGGACTCGCAGTTCTTC. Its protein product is CASSALPRTDSQFF.

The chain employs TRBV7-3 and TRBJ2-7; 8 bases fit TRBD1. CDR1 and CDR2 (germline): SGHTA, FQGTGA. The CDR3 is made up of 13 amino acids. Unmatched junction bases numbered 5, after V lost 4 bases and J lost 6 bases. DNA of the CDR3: TGTGCCAGCAGCTCATGGACAGGGAGCGAGCAGTACTTC. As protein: CASSSWTGSEQYF.

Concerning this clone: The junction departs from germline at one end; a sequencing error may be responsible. CDR3 nucleotides: TGTGCCATCAGCAAGGCTGGCGGGGCCGGTGAGCTGTTTTTT. This encodes CAISKAGGAGELFF. V and J are TRBV10-3 and TRBJ2-2; TRBD2 might be the D (6 bases). The CDR3 totals 14 residues. From germline, CDR1 is ENHRY and CDR2 SYGVKD.

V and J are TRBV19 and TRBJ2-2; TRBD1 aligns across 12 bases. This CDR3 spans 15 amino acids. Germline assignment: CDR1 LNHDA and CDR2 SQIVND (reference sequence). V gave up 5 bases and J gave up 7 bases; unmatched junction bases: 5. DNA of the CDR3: TGTGCCAGTAGTGGGACAGGGGGCTTTATCGGGGAGCTGTTTTTT. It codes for CASSGTGGFIGELFF.

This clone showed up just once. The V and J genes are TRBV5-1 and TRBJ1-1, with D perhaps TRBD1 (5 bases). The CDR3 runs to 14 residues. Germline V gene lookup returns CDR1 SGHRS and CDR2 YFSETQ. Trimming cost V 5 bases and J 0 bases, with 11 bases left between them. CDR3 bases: TGCGCCAGCAGGGGGGGGACGGTGAACACTGAAGCTTTCTTT. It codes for CASRGGTVNTEAFF.

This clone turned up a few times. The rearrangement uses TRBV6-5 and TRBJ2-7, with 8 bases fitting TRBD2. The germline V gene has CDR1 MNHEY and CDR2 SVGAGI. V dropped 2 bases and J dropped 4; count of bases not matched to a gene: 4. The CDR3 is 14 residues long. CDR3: CASSYTGLEYEQYF. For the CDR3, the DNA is TGTGCCAGCAGTTACACGGGACTAGAATACGAGCAGTACTTC.

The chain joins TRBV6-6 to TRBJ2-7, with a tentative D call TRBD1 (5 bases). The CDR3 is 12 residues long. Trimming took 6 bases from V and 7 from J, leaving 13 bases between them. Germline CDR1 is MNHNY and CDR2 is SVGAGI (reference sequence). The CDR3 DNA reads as TGTGCCAGCAGGAGCAAGGGGCGGGAGCAGTACTTC. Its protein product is CASRSKGREQYF.

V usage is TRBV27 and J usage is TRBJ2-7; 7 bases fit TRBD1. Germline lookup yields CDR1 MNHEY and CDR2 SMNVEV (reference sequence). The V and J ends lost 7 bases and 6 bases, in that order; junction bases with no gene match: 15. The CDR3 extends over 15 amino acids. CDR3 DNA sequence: TGTGCCAGCACGGGCTGGGGGCAGGGGGTTGGCGAGCAGTACTTC. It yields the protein CASTGWGQGVGEQYF.

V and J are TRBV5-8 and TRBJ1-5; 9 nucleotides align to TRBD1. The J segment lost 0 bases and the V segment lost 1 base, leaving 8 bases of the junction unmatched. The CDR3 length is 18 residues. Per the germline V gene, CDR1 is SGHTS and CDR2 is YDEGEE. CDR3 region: CASSLKTGGLTSNQPQHF. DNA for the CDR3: TGTGCCAGCAGCTTGAAAACAGGGGGCCTTACTAGCAATCAGCCCCAGCATTTT.

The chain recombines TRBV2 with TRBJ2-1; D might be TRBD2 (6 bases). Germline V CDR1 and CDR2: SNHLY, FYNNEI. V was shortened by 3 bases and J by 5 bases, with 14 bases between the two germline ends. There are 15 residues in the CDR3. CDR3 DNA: TGTGCCAGCAGTGAGGGGACTGCCAAAAACAATGAGCAGTTCTTC. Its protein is CASSEGTAKNNEQFF. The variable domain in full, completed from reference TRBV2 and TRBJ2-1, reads EPEVTQTPSHQVTQMGQEVILRCVPISNHLYFYWYRQILGQKVEFLVSFYNNEISEKSEIFDDQFSVERPDGSNFTLKIRSTKLEDSAMYFCASSEGTAKNNEQFFGPGTRLTVL.

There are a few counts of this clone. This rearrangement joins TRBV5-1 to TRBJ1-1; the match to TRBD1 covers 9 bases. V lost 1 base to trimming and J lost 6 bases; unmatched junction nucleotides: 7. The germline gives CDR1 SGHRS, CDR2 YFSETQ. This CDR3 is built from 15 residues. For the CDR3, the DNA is TGCGCCAGCAGCTTGCAGGACAGGGGACCTCCTGAAGCTTTCTTT. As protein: CASSLQDRGPPEAFF.

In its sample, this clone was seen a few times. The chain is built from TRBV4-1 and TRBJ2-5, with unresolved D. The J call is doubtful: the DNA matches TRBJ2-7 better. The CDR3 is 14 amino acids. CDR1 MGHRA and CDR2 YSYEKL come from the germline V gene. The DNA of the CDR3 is TGCGCCAGCAGCCAAGGACATTTCTCCTACGAGCAGTACTTC. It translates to CASSQGHFSYEQYF.

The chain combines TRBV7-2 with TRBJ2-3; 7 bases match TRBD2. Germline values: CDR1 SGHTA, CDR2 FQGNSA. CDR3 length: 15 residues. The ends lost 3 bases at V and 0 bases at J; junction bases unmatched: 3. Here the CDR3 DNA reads TGTGCCAGCAGCTTGGGAGGGGTTAGCACAGATACGCAGTATTTT. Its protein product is CASSLGGVSTDTQYF.

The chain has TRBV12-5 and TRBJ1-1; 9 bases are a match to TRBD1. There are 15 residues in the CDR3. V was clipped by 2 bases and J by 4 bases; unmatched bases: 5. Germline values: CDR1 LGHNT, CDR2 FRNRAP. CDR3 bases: TGTGCTAGTGGTTTGCTTGGGACAGGGATCACTGAAGCTTTCTTT. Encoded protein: CASGLLGTGITEAFF.

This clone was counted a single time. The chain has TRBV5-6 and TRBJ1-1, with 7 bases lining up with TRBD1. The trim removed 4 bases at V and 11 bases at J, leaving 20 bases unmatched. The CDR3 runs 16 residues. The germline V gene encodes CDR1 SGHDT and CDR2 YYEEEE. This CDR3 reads CASSRKLQRGPDQAFF. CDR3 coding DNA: TGTGCCAGCAGCCGAAAGTTACAGAGGGGGCCAGATCAGGCTTTCTTT.

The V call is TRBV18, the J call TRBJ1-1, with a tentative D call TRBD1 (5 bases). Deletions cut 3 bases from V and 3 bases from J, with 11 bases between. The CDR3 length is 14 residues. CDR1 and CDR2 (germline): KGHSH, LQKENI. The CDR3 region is CASSPSGGDTEAFF. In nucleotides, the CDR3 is TGTGCCAGCTCACCGTCGGGAGGGGACACTGAAGCTTTCTTT. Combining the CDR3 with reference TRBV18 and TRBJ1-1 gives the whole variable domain NAGVMQNPRHLVRRRGQEARLRCSPMKGHSHVYWYRQLPEEGLKFMVYLQKENIIDESGMPKERFSAEFPKEGPSILRIQQVVRGDSAAYFCASSPSGGDTEAFFGQGTRLTVV.

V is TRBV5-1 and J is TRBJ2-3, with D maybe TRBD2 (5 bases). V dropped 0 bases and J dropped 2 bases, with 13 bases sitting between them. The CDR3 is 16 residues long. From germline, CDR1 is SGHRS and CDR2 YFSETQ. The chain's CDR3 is CASSLEAGHYTDTQYF. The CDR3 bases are TGCGCCAGCAGCTTGGAGGCGGGTCACTACACAGATACGCAGTATTTT.

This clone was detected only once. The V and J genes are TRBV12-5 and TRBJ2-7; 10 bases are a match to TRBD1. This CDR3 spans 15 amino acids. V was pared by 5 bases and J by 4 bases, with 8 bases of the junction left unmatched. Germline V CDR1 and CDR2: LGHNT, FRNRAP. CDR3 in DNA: TGTGCTAGTGGTCAAGGGACAGGGGCCTTGTACGAGCAGTACTTC. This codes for CASGQGTGALYEQYF.

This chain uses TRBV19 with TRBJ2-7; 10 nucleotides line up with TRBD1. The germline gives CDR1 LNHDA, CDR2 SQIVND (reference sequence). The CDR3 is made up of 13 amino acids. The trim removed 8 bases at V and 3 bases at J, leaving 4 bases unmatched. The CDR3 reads CASERTGGYEQYF. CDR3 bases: TGTGCCAGTGAGAGGACAGGGGGCTACGAGCAGTACTTC.

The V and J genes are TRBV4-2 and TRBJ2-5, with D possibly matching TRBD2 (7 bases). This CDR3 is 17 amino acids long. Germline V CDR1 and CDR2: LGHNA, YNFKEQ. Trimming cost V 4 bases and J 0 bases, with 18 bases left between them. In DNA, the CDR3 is TGTGCCAGCAGCCTAAGAGGGGGGGCTCTTGACCAAGAGACCCAGTACTTC. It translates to CASSLRGGALDQETQYF.

The CDR3 sequence: CASSLTGHTGYEQYF. The CDR3 nucleotides read TGTGCCAGCAGCTTAACGGGACACACTGGCTACGAGCAGTACTTC. V and J are TRBV7-2 and TRBJ2-7; tentatively, D is TRBD1 (6 bases). CDR1 SGHTA and CDR2 FQGNSA come from the germline V gene. There are 15 residues in the CDR3. The V end lost 2 bases, the J end lost 3 bases, and 14 bases lay between the germline ends.

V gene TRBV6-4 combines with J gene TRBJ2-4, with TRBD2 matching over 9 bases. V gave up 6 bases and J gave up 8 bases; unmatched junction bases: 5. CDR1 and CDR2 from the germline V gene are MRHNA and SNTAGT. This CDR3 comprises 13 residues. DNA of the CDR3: TGTGCCAGCAGCGCGAGACTAGCGGACATTCAGTACTTC. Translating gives CASSARLADIQYF.

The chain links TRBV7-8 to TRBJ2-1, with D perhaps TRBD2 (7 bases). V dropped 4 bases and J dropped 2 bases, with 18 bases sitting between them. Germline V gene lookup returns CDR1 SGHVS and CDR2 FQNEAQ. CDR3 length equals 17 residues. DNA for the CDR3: TGTGCCAGCAGCTCAACCCGGAGGGGGGGCCCCTACAATGAGCAGTTCTTC. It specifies CASSSTRRGGPYNEQFF.

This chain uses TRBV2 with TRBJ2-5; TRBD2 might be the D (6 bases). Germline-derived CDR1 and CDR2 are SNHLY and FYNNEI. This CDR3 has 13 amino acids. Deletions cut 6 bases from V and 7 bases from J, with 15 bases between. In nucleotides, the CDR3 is TGTGCCAGCAGGGGAGGAGCAATGGGGACCCAGTACTTC. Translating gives CASRGGAMGTQYF.

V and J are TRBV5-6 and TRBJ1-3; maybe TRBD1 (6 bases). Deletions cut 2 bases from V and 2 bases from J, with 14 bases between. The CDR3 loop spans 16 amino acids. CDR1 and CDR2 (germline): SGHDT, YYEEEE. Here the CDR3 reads CASSFTNRAPGNTIYF. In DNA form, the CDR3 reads TGTGCCAGCAGCTTCACAAACAGGGCTCCTGGAAACACCATATATTTT.